These 6 T cell receptor beta chains share one sample of origin, sequenced in a study of blood T cell repertoires in COVID-19. The method was immunoSEQ multiplex PCR; TCRdb's version includes in-frame clones alone and lacks a portion of them. This sample yields 200,000 to 250,000 clones, of which under 85% are seen a single time; around 2% belongs to the top ten. The source material was peripheral blood. These receptors were taken from a man in his thirties or forties who had recovered from COVID-19.

The gene calls are TRBV7-9 and TRBJ2-5; possibly TRBD2 for D (5 bases). This CDR3 contains 14 residues. V dropped 5 bases and J dropped 5 bases, with 15 bases sitting between them. CDR1 and CDR2 from the germline V gene are SEHNR and FQNEAQ (reference sequence). CDR3: CASSPRTGMETQYF. CDR3 in DNA: TGTGCCAGCAGCCCCCGGACTGGAATGGAGACCCAGTACTTC.

As for this clone: An end of the junction does not agree with germline; a read error may underlie this. The V and J genes are TRBV27 and TRBJ2-4; TRBD1 aligns across 7 bases. The CDR3 totals 16 residues. Germline V gene sequence: CDR1 MNHEY, CDR2 SMNVEV (reference sequence). In DNA, the CDR3 is TGTGCCAGTAGTTCCTTACAGGGGCATAATAGATACATTCAGTACTTC. It translates to CASSSLQGHNRYIQYF.

The chain has TRBV7-8 and TRBJ2-7; TRBD1 matches 7 bases. V shed 2 bases and J 3 bases; nucleotides not matched to a gene: 10. The CDR3 loop spans 16 amino acids. Looked up from germline, CDR1 is SGHVS and CDR2 is FQNEAQ. In nucleotides, the CDR3 is TGTGCCAGCAGCTTATCTGGGGACAGCCGAATCTACGAGCAGTACGTC. Its translation is CASSLSGDSRIYEQYV.

This clone appeared once. V usage is TRBV2 and J usage is TRBJ2-2; the match to TRBD2 covers 7 bases. V lost 3 bases and J lost 10; bases outside the gene matches: 8. This CDR3 contains 14 residues. Per germline, CDR1 SNHLY and CDR2 FYNNEI. The CDR3 DNA reads TGTGCCAGCAGTGAGGCCGTGGGAGGGATGGAGCTGTTTTTT. Translated: CASSEAVGGMELFF. Variable domain in full (rest from reference TRBV2 and TRBJ2-2): EPEVTQTPSHQVTQMGQEVILRCVPISNHLYFYWYRQILGQKVEFLVSFYNNEISEKSEIFDDQFSVERPDGSNFTLKIRSTKLEDSAMYFCASSEAVGGMELFFGEGSRLTVL.

J is TRBJ2-3 and V is TRBV5-1; TRBD1 matches 9 bases. Trimming at V came to 4 bases and at J to 1 base, leaving 4 bases not matched to a gene. The CDR3 length is 15 residues. CDR1 is SGHRS and CDR2 is YFSETQ in the germline V gene. For the CDR3, the DNA is TGCGCCAGCAGCGAGACAGGGGGAGGCACAGATACGCAGTATTTT. It translates to CASSETGGGTDTQYF.

V usage is TRBV27 and J usage is TRBJ1-2, with 7 bases matching TRBD1. CDR3 length: 14 amino acids. V shed 2 bases and J 8 bases; nucleotides not matched to a gene: 8. In germline, CDR1 is MNHEY, CDR2 SMNVEV (reference sequence). CDR3 region: CASSLAAGGKGYTF. Here the CDR3 DNA reads TGTGCCAGCAGTTTAGCGGCAGGGGGAAAGGGCTACACCTTC.